The 24 T cell receptor beta chains in this list originate from one sample, sequenced in a study of cytomegalovirus exposure and HLA in healthy donors (dated by TCRdb to 2016 to 2017). Receptors were amplified or captured by the immunoSEQ multiplex PCR assay. For the multiplex PCR, a mixture combining 60 forward primers for TCR Vbeta segments and 13 reverse primers for TCR Jbeta segments was used. This is the immuneACCESS table as TCRdb keeps it, with only in-frame sequences that have V and J called. A part of the clones is gone; compared with another copy, unresolved V genes explain less than half, and the rest is unexplained. The sample records roughly 52,000 clones, roughly three fifths of which are singletons. Approximately 12% of the sample is taken by the ten largest. The material sequenced was PBMCs. Receptors originate from a human donor in good health.

This chain joins TRBV9 and TRBJ2-5, with TRBD1 as a possible D gene (6 bases). CDR3 length: 15 residues. The V and J ends lost 0 bases and 2 bases respectively, with 11 bases between them. Per the germline V gene, CDR1 is SGDLS and CDR2 is YYNGEE. DNA for the CDR3: TGTGCCAGCAGCGTAGCTCTGGACAGACAAGAGACCCAGTACTTC. Its translation: CASSVALDRQETQYF.

The chain carries TRBV27 and TRBJ1-6; 8 positions agree with TRBD1. V lost 6 bases and J lost 6; bases outside the gene matches: 10. Germline-derived CDR1 and CDR2 are MNHEY and SMNVEV (reference sequence). CDR3 length: 16 residues. CDR3 sequence (DNA): TGTGCCAGCAGCCGCAGGCCAGGGGGCTCTAATTCACCCCTCCACTTT. Amino acids: CASSRRPGGSNSPLHF.

Concerning this clone itself: The junction does not match germline at one end; this may be a read error. V usage is TRBV29-1 and J usage is TRBJ2-5, with 9 bases identical to TRBD1. Germline values: CDR1 SQVTM, CDR2 ANQGSEA. The CDR3 totals 14 residues. CDR3 loop: CSAEGWTGVGEQYF. The CDR3 bases are TGCAGCGCTGAAGGTTGGACAGGGGTGGGGGAGCAGTACTTC.

This chain joins TRBV6-6 and TRBJ2-5, with 8 bases that match TRBD2. There are 14 residues in the CDR3. The V gene end was trimmed by 4 bases and the J gene end by 3 bases; junction bases not matched to a gene: 4. The germline CDR1 and CDR2 sequences are MNHNY and SVGAGI (reference sequence). The CDR3 sequence: CASSSKRGKETQYF. CDR3 nucleotides: TGTGCCAGCAGTTCTAAGCGGGGGAAAGAGACCCAGTACTTC.

This clone was counted ten times or more. The rearrangement links TRBV6-4 to TRBJ2-5; 7 bases match TRBD2. With V trimmed by 4 bases and J by 2 bases, 13 bases remained unmatched. This CDR3 comprises 17 residues. The germline CDR1 and CDR2 sequences are MRHNA and SNTAGT. In nucleotides, the CDR3 is TGTGCCAGCAGTGCTCCAAAACTAGCGCGAAGGCAAGAGACCCAGTACTTC. Its translation: CASSAPKLARRQETQYF.

The gene calls are TRBV7-9 and TRBJ2-5; 9 bases are shared with TRBD1. V dropped 5 bases and J dropped 2; count of bases not matched to a gene: 6. CDR1 SEHNR and CDR2 FQNEAQ come from the germline V gene (reference sequence). The CDR3 has 15 amino acids. The CDR3 DNA follows: TGTGCCAGCAGCAAGGGACAGGGAGGTCAAGAGACCCAGTACTTC. Encoded protein: CASSKGQGGQETQYF.

The count of this clone is one. This chain uses TRBV6-5 with TRBJ1-1; TRBD1 matches 7 bases. The ends lost 5 bases at V and 5 bases at J; junction bases unmatched: 8. CDR3 length: 14 amino acids. The V gene's germline CDR1 is MNHEY and CDR2 SVGAGI. The CDR3 DNA sequence: TGTGCCAGCAGTCAGGACAGGAGGGAAACTGAAGCTTTCTTT. Translation: CASSQDRRETEAFF.

The chain recombines TRBV4-1 with TRBJ2-7; TRBD2 matches 8 bases. V shed 3 bases and J 5 bases; nucleotides not matched to a gene: 3. Germline loops: CDR1 MGHRA, CDR2 YSYEKL. CDR3 size: 13 residues. The CDR3 DNA reads TGCGCCAGCAGCCACACGGGGGGGGACGAGCAGTACTTC. Its protein product is CASSHTGGDEQYF.

The chain couples TRBV7-2 to TRBJ2-1, with TRBD2 matching 7 bases. Per germline, CDR1 SGHTA and CDR2 FQGNSA. The CDR3 runs to 16 residues. Unmatched junction bases numbered 5, after V lost 0 bases and J lost 3 bases. This chain's CDR3 is CASSLAGGKYYNEQFF. CDR3 DNA sequence: TGTGCCAGCAGCTTAGCGGGGGGGAAATACTACAATGAGCAGTTCTTC.

This rearrangement joins TRBV7-6 to TRBJ2-7, with a weak D call TRBD1 (5 bases). This CDR3 contains 12 residues. V lost 5 bases and J lost 4, with 9 bases in between. CDR1 is SGHVS, CDR2 FNYEAQ, per germline. CDR3 DNA sequence: TGTGCCAGCAGCGGGGCCCAGTACGAGCAGTACTTC. Its translation: CASSGAQYEQYF. Based on the CDR3 plus reference TRBV7-6 and TRBJ2-7, the full variable domain is GAGVSQSPRYKVTKRGQDVALRCDPISGHVSLYWYRQALGQGPEFLTYFNYEAQQDKSGLPNDRFSAERPEGSISTLTIQRTEQRDSAMYRCASSGAQYEQYFGPGTRLTVT.

This clone has a handful of counts. V is TRBV30 and J is TRBJ1-1; 7 nucleotides align to TRBD1. This CDR3 has 13 residues. With V trimmed by 3 bases and J by 0 bases, 1 base remained unmatched. Germline CDR1 GTSNPN, CDR2 SVGIG (reference sequence). CDR3 nucleotides: TGTGCCTGGAGGGGACAGATGAACACTGAAGCTTTCTTT. The encoded protein is CAWRGQMNTEAFF.

In its sample, this clone was seen a few times. In nucleotides, the CDR3 is TGTGCCACCATCCCTCGGGGACAGGGCGGTCATGGCTACACCTTC. Amino acids: CATIPRGQGGHGYTF. This rearrangement joins TRBV6-6 to TRBJ1-2; 9 nucleotides match TRBD1. The CDR3 extends over 15 amino acids. Germline assignment: CDR1 MNHNY and CDR2 SVGAGI (reference sequence). V trimming: 10 bases; J trimming: 6 bases; junction bases outside the gene matches: 15.

The chain couples TRBV5-5 to TRBJ1-6; D perhaps matches TRBD1 (5 bases). V lost 4 bases, J lost 8 bases, and 16 bases lay in between. Germline assignment: CDR1 SGHKS and CDR2 YYEKEE (reference sequence). The CDR3 totals 15 residues. The CDR3: CASSGGGRYDSPLHF. The CDR3, as DNA: TGTGCCAGCAGCGGGGGGGGACGTTATGATTCACCCCTCCACTTT.

The rearrangement joins TRBV7-2 to TRBJ1-1; 7 bases map to TRBD1. Germline CDR1 reads SGHTA; CDR2 reads FQGNSA. This CDR3 comprises 12 residues. The J segment lost 9 bases and the V segment lost 3 bases, leaving 4 bases of the junction unmatched. The CDR3 spells CASSFRQGKAFF. In DNA form, the CDR3 reads TGTGCCAGCAGCTTTCGACAGGGAAAAGCTTTCTTT.

The sample holds one count of this clone. V gene TRBV7-6 combines with J gene TRBJ2-7; tentative D call: TRBD1 (6 bases). V lost 2 bases and J lost 5, with 13 bases in between. Germline V gene data show CDR1 as SGHVS and CDR2 as FNYEAQ. The CDR3 spans 14 residues. CDR3 nucleotides: TGTGCCAGCAGCTTACTCGGACAGTTTAACGAGCAGTACTTC. Translation gives CASSLLGQFNEQYF.

The rearrangement links TRBV10-3 to TRBJ2-7, with 9 bases matching TRBD1. Per the germline V gene, CDR1 is ENHRY and CDR2 is SYGVKD. The length of the CDR3 is 14 residues. Germline trimming cut 2 bases from V and 3 bases from J; bases unmatched to any gene: 2. The CDR3 loop reads CAISETGGGYEQYF. The CDR3 coding sequence is TGTGCCATCAGTGAGACAGGGGGCGGCTACGAGCAGTACTTC.

As for this clone: Mismatch with germline at one junction end may stem from a read error. CDR3 DNA: TGTGCCTGGAGTGCCGCCCCGCTGCACTATGGCTACCCCTTC. Translating gives CAWSAAPLHYGYPF. V is TRBV30 and J is TRBJ1-2; D remains ambiguous. Germline V gene data show CDR1 as GTSNPN and CDR2 as SVGIG (reference sequence). The CDR3 consists of 14 residues.

The table lists this clone with a few counts. The DNA of the CDR3 is TGCGCCAGCAGCCAAGGGGACAGGGGATTGGGTCGTAATTCACCCCTCCACTTT. Translated: CASSQGDRGLGRNSPLHF. The chain couples TRBV4-1 to TRBJ1-6; 10 bases line up with TRBD1. The CDR3 totals 18 residues. Germline trimming cut 1 base from V and 6 bases from J; bases unmatched to any gene: 9. Germline CDR1 reads MGHRA; CDR2 reads YSYEKL.

The gene calls are TRBV6-4 and TRBJ1-4; no reliable D call. Germline V lookup: CDR1 MRHNA, CDR2 SNTAGT. V lost 0 bases, J lost 11 bases, and 16 bases lay in between. The CDR3 is 15 residues long. The CDR3 spells CASSDSSAPHGKLFF. Here the CDR3 DNA reads TGTGCCAGCAGTGACTCTTCAGCGCCCCACGGTAAACTGTTTTTT.

CDR3 bases: TGCGCCAGCAGCCAAGATTGGAGACAGGCAGCTGAAAAACTGTTTTTT. Amino acids: CASSQDWRQAAEKLFF. The J gene is TRBJ1-4, the V gene TRBV4-3, with D tentatively TRBD1 (6 bases). CDR1 and CDR2 (germline): LGHNA, YSLEER. V shed 0 bases and J shed 7 bases, with 15 bases lying between them. The CDR3 extends over 16 amino acids.

The CDR3 loop is CASSRGASGRTEQFF. The CDR3 DNA sequence: TGTGCCAGCAGCCGTGGGGCTAGCGGGCGAACCGAGCAGTTCTTC. The chain links TRBV5-8 to TRBJ2-1; the match to TRBD2 covers 8 bases. The CDR3 extends over 15 amino acids. The ends lost 4 bases at V and 10 bases at J; junction bases unmatched: 13. Germline CDR1 and CDR2: SGHTS and YDEGEE.

This chain uses TRBV4-3 with TRBJ2-5; TRBD1 matches at 7 bases. The CDR3 loop spans 15 amino acids. Germline trimming cut 5 bases from V and 4 bases from J; bases unmatched to any gene: 10. Germline V gene lookup returns CDR1 LGHNA and CDR2 YSLEER. In nucleotides, the CDR3 is TGCGCCAGCAGCGTAGGGACAGCGACTATAGAGACCCAGTACTTC. It yields the protein CASSVGTATIETQYF.

This chain uses TRBV27 with TRBJ2-5; the match to TRBD1 covers 8 bases. V was clipped by 3 bases and J by 7 bases; unmatched bases: 10. Germline loops: CDR1 MNHEY, CDR2 SMNVEV (reference sequence). The CDR3 length is 15 residues. The CDR3 DNA reads TGTGCCAGCAGTTTCCGGAGGACAGGGATGGCGACCCAGTACTTC. It specifies CASSFRRTGMATQYF.

This chain uses TRBV20-1 with TRBJ2-7; unclear D gene. Trimming took off 4 bases at V and 3 bases at J, with 7 bases between the two ends. In germline, CDR1 is DFQATT, CDR2 SNEGSKA (reference sequence). This CDR3 has 11 residues. The CDR3 spells CSATYSYEQYF. In DNA form, the CDR3 reads TGCAGTGCTACATACAGCTACGAGCAGTACTTC.